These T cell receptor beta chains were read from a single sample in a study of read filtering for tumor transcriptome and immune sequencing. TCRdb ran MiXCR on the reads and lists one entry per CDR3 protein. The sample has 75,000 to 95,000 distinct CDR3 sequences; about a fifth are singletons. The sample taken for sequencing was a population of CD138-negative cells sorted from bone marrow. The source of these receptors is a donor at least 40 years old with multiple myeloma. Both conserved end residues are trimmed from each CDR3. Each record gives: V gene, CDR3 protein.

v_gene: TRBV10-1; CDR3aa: ASSGISSSYEQY
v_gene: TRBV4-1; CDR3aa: ASSSDTDTQY
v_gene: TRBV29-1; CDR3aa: SVAPSGTVASGNTIY
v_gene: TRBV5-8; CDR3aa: ASSLQGGGPTDTQY
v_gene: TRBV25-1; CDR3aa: ASSDPRTGTDTQY
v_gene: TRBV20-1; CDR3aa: SARLGTYGYT
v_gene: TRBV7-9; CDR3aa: ASSPSSIYEQY
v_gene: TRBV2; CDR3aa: ASKQIGVNTDTQY
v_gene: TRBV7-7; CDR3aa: ASSPDRGTGKLF
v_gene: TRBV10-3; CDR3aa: AITGLAGGPAEQF
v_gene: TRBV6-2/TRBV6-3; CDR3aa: ASSYSTGTGGDEQF
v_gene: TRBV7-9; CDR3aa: ASSSGDRLGSPLH
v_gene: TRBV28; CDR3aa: ASSLWQGTDTQY
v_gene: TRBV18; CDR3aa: ASSPQKGTETQY
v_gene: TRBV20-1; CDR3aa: SALIVNTEAF
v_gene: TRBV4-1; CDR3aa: ASSLGQGIDEQY